The 8 T cell receptor beta chains in this list originate from one sample, sequenced in a study of T cells in Graves' hyperthyroidism and ophthalmopathy. Amplified TCR beta CDR3 regions derived from RNA transcripts. The HTBI primer set was used in a first-round RT-PCR of the TCR CDR3. TCRdb called the multiplex PCR reads again in MiXCR, with one record for every CDR3 protein. Here the sample spans roughly 600,000 distinct CDR3 sequences, more than 14% being singletons. The sequencing sample was made of blood. The receptors derive from a woman aged 50 to 65 with Graves' ophthalmopathy.

The V gene is TRBV19, the J gene TRBJ1-5; no reliable D call. The germline V gene encodes CDR1 LNHDA and CDR2 SQIVND (reference sequence). The ends were cut back, 0 bases at V and 1 base at J, with 1 base in the middle. This CDR3 has 13 amino acids. CDR3 sequence reads: CASSIESNQPQHF. CDR3 in DNA: TGTGCCAGTAGTATAGAGAGCAATCAGCCCCAGCATTTT.

Many counts were recorded for this clonotype. The V gene is TRBV20-1, the J gene TRBJ2-2, with TRBD1 as a possible D gene (6 bases). The germline gives CDR1 DFQATT, CDR2 SNEGSKA (reference sequence). This CDR3 region has 15 residues. Trimming pared 0 bases from V and 4 bases from J, leaving 12 bases between. The CDR3 coding sequence is TGCAGTGCTAGAGATCAGGGGCGGTCCACCGGGGAGCTGTTTTTT. Its protein product is CSARDQGRSTGELFF.

V and J are TRBV6-1 and TRBJ2-3, with D possibly TRBD2 on 5 matching bases. The CDR3 runs to 14 residues. Germline CDR1 reads MNHNS; CDR2 reads SASEGT. V lost 8 bases to trimming and J lost 0 bases, with 12 bases between them. The CDR3 nucleotides are TGTGCCAGCGTGCGGGTTTTTAGCACAGATACGCAGTATTTT. Translated, it gives CASVRVFSTDTQYF.

This clonotype was seen more than once but under ten times. This sequence joins TRBV20-1 and TRBJ1-1; tentative D call: TRBD1 (5 bases). The germline V and J ends were trimmed by 3 bases and 8 bases, with 16 bases remaining between them. The CDR3 contains 13 residues. Per germline, CDR1 DFQATT and CDR2 SNEGSKA (reference sequence). CDR3 DNA sequence: TGCAGTGCTAGGGGACTCGTAAGGGGAGAAGCTTTCTTT. Amino acid sequence: CSARGLVRGEAFF.

Ten or more counts support this clonotype. This sequence joins TRBV9 and TRBJ2-1; 7 positions match TRBD2. After removal of 4 bases from V and 9 bases from J, the junction contained 13 bases not matched to a gene. This CDR3 has 15 amino acids. Germline CDR1 reads SGDLS; CDR2 reads YYNGEE. The CDR3 spells CASSPRLAVETEQFF. The CDR3 nucleotides are TGTGCCAGCAGCCCGCGCCTAGCGGTGGAGACTGAGCAGTTCTTC.

This clonotype has ten or more counts. V usage is TRBV28 and J usage is TRBJ1-5; perhaps TRBD1 as D (6 bases). The CDR3 totals 15 residues. V lost 4 bases to trimming and J lost 5 bases, with 15 bases between them. Germline assignment: CDR1 MDHEN and CDR2 SYDVKM. The CDR3 DNA reads as TGTGCCAGCAGTTATCCGGCGGCAGGGGATCAGCCCCAGCATTTT. Translated: CASSYPAAGDQPQHF.

This clonotype occurred a few times. The chain couples TRBV7-2 to TRBJ2-1, with 7 bases lining up with TRBD2. V was pared by 4 bases and J by 4 bases, with 4 bases of the junction left unmatched. Germline V CDR1 and CDR2: SGHTA, FQGNSA. The CDR3 runs 14 residues. The CDR3 region is CASSYLAEYNEQFF. CDR3 nucleotide sequence: TGTGCCAGCAGCTACCTAGCGGAGTACAATGAGCAGTTCTTC. The variable domain in full, with the rest retrieved from reference TRBV7-2 and TRBJ2-1, is GAGVSQSPSNKVTEKGKDVELRCDPISGHTALYWYRQSLGQGLEFLIYFQGNSAPDKSGLPSDRFSAERTGGSVSTLTIQRTQQEDSAVYLCASSYLAEYNEQFFGPGTRLTVL.

This clonotype was seen many times. The gene calls are TRBV7-2 and TRBJ2-2; 8 bases agree with TRBD1. From germline, CDR1 is SGHTA and CDR2 FQGNSA. CDR3 size: 14 residues. The junction had 4 bases not matched to a gene; V was cut back by 6 bases and J by 4 bases. CDR3 DNA: TGTGCCAGCAGTCAACAGGGGGGCACCGGGGAGCTGTTTTTT. It specifies CASSQQGGTGELFF.